Below are 14 T cell receptor beta chains sequenced from a single sample in a study of blood T cell repertoires in COVID-19. Assay: immunoSEQ multiplex PCR; the TCRdb copy retains only in-frame clones and omits some. The top ten clones hold 9.5% to 15% of a sample with 200,000 to 250,000 clones, 80% of them seen once. Sample: peripheral blood. Receptors were obtained from a human donor in a cohort sampled during active COVID-19.

This chain's CDR3 is CASSQDPRGLVHEQYF. The CDR3 DNA reads TGTGCCAGCAGCCAAGATCCCAGAGGACTAGTCCACGAGCAGTACTTC. This sequence joins TRBV4-2 and TRBJ2-7, with TRBD2 matching over 7 bases. Trimming took 0 bases from V and 5 from J; bases not matched to a gene: 10. CDR1 and CDR2 (germline): LGHNA, YNFKEQ. The CDR3 has 16 residues.

The V call is TRBV2, the J call TRBJ2-1; the D gene is possibly TRBD2 (5 bases). Germline V CDR1 and CDR2: SNHLY, FYNNEI. This CDR3 spans 13 amino acids. Trimming left V 4 bases short and J 6 bases short, with 10 bases between. In DNA, the CDR3 is TGTGCCAGCAGTGCCGGGGTCACCAATGAGCAGTTCTTC. It specifies CASSAGVTNEQFF.

This clone was seen more than once but under ten times. The chain links TRBV19 to TRBJ2-1; D might be TRBD2 (6 bases). Germline-derived CDR1 and CDR2 are LNHDA and SQIVND (reference sequence). The CDR3 sequence is 11 residues long. The germline V and J ends were trimmed by 7 bases and 8 bases, with 9 bases remaining between them. CDR3 in DNA: TGTGCCAGTACGTGGGGGGATGAGCAGTTCTTC. It translates to CASTWGDEQFF. The entire variable domain, with the rest obtained from reference TRBV19 and TRBJ2-1, is as follows: DGGITQSPKYLFRKEGQNVTLSCEQNLNHDAMYWYRQDPGQGLRLIYYSQIVNDFQKGDIAEGYSVSREKKESFPLTVTSAQKNPTAFYLCASTWGDEQFFGPGTRLTVL.

This clone appeared a few times. The rearrangement uses TRBV7-6 and TRBJ1-4, with 8 bases matching TRBD1. The germline V gene encodes CDR1 SGHVS and CDR2 FNYEAQ. With 3 bases clipped from V and 3 bases from J, the junction kept 3 bases outside the gene matches. This CDR3 contains 15 residues. CDR3: CASSLDRAANEKLFF. The CDR3 DNA is TGTGCCAGCAGCTTGGACAGGGCCGCTAATGAAAAACTGTTTTTT. Based on the CDR3 plus reference TRBV7-6 and TRBJ1-4, the full variable domain is GAGVSQSPRYKVTKRGQDVALRCDPISGHVSLYWYRQALGQGPEFLTYFNYEAQQDKSGLPNDRFSAERPEGSISTLTIQRTEQRDSAMYRCASSLDRAANEKLFFGSGTQLSVL.

V gene TRBV5-6 combines with J gene TRBJ1-1; D remains unclear. This CDR3 comprises 14 residues. Germline loops: CDR1 SGHDT, CDR2 YYEEEE. Trimming shortened V by 0 bases and J by 1 base, and 7 bases separated the two germline ends. The CDR3 DNA reads as TGTGCCAGCAGCTTGGTCAGTCCGAACACTGAAGCTTTCTTT. The encoded protein is CASSLVSPNTEAFF.

V is TRBV6-1 and J is TRBJ2-7; 7 bases agree with TRBD2. Looked up from germline, CDR1 is MNHNS and CDR2 is SASEGT. V lost 2 bases to trimming and J lost 7 bases; unmatched junction nucleotides: 5. The CDR3 is 13 amino acids. DNA of the CDR3: TGTGCCAGCAGTGAACCTGGAGCGGGGGAGCAGTACTTC. This sequence encodes CASSEPGAGEQYF.

The V gene is TRBV2, the J gene TRBJ1-4; possible D gene TRBD1, 5 bases. The CDR3 is made up of 15 amino acids. Germline V gene sequence: CDR1 SNHLY, CDR2 FYNNEI. The V end was cut by 5 bases, the J end by 4 bases, with 14 bases between. The CDR3 is CASSRGGGVNEKLFF. For the CDR3, the DNA is TGTGCCAGCAGTCGTGGGGGGGGTGTTAATGAAAAACTGTTTTTT.

J is TRBJ2-1 and V is TRBV28; 7 positions agree with TRBD2. V lost 7 bases to trimming and J lost 8 bases; unmatched junction nucleotides: 11. The CDR3 spans 14 residues. Germline V CDR1 and CDR2: MDHEN, SYDVKM. CDR3 amino acids: CASTPGGRVHEQFF. In DNA form, the CDR3 reads TGTGCCAGCACCCCTGGGGGGAGGGTGCATGAGCAGTTCTTC.

This clone was seen once. The CDR3 DNA follows: TGCGCCAGCAGCTTCTACCCCCCTGGAGGTGGGGACACTGAAGCTTTCTTT. It specifies CASSFYPPGGGDTEAFF. The V call is TRBV5-1, the J call TRBJ1-1, with D hard to call. Germline values: CDR1 SGHRS, CDR2 YFSETQ. Trimming cost V 2 bases and J 3 bases, with 20 bases left between them. This CDR3 region has 17 residues.

The gene calls are TRBV28 and TRBJ1-4; 10 bases align to TRBD1. V lost 3 bases to trimming and J lost 7 bases; unmatched junction nucleotides: 5. This CDR3 comprises 15 residues. CDR1 and CDR2 (germline): MDHEN, SYDVKM. The CDR3 bases are TGTGCCAGCAGTTTGTCCGGGACAGGGGTTGAAAAACTGTTTTTT. Translated, it gives CASSLSGTGVEKLFF.

The table lists this clone with a count of one. The V call is TRBV6-2 or TRBV6-3, the J call TRBJ2-6, with unresolved D. CDR3 length: 16 residues. In germline, CDR1 is MNHEY, CDR2 SVGEGT. V gave up 3 bases and J gave up 4 bases, with 13 bases separating them. CDR3 protein: CASSYGLTRGANVLTF. For the CDR3, the DNA is TGTGCCAGCAGTTATGGGTTGACTCGAGGGGCCAACGTCCTGACTTTC.

The chain carries TRBV19 and TRBJ2-2; D may be TRBD2 (5 bases). The germline V and J ends were trimmed by 5 bases and 5 bases, with 9 bases remaining between them. Looked up from germline, CDR1 is LNHDA and CDR2 is SQIVND (reference sequence). The CDR3 consists of 13 residues. Here the CDR3 reads CASSRSGTGELFF. The CDR3 region has the DNA TGTGCCAGTAGTCGGTCGGGGACCGGGGAGCTGTTTTTT.

The chain uses TRBV3-1 (or the pseudogene TRBV3-2) and TRBJ2-4; D might be TRBD2 (6 bases). Germline lookup yields CDR1 LGHDT and CDR2 YNNKEL (reference sequence). The length of the CDR3 is 17 residues. Trimming removed 0 bases at V and 2 bases at J, with 14 bases between. CDR3 coding DNA: TGTGCCAGCAGCCAAGAGGTAACTAGCTATCCCAAAAACATTCAGTACTTC. Its translation is CASSQEVTSYPKNIQYF.

The CDR3 region is CASSHGSGEYGYTF. Written as DNA, the CDR3 is TGTGCCAGCAGTCACGGGTCGGGTGAATATGGCTACACCTTC. The V and J genes are TRBV27 and TRBJ1-2; D remains ambiguous. This CDR3 is 14 amino acids long. Trimming stripped 5 bases from V and 5 bases from J, with 15 bases between. Germline CDR1 MNHEY, CDR2 SMNVEV (reference sequence).